This TCR beta chain came from a study of monozygotic twins with inflammatory bowel disease. The CDR3 extends over 15 amino acids. After re-calling the 5' RACE reads, TCRdb lists one entry per CDR3 protein, DNA absent. Its table lists some 400,000 distinct CDR3 sequences. The source of this sequence is a human donor with ulcerative colitis or Crohn's disease, or a healthy co-twin of an affected twin (not recorded which). The J gene is TRBJ1-5, the V gene TRBV12-3 or TRBV12-4; TCRdb's assignment of TRBD1 cannot be checked, as there is no DNA. The specimen was blood. The CDR3 loop reads CASSLRRGQNQPQHF.